A selection of T cell receptor beta chains follows, all from one sample in a study of T cell responses to AZD1222 COVID-19 vaccine. Clones were sequenced by immunoSEQ multiplex PCR, and TCRdb holds only the in-frame ones, with some missing. This sample carries some 160,000 clones, around 90% of them seen once, and the ten largest clones take about 2%. Sequenced here: peripheral blood, sampled 28 days after the second AZD1222 dose. The receptors derive from an adult who received the AZD1222 COVID-19 vaccine. Each CDR3 is given with its conserved first and last residue. A D gene is named only where the DNA matches it firmly. Size is stated for part of the rows, as once, few or many counts, or as a class when the clone is expanded.

size	J	D	V	DNA	CDR3
NA	TRBJ2-5	TRBD2	TRBV9	TGTGCCAGCAATCAAGCGGGAGAAGAGACCCAGTACTTC	CASNQAGEETQYF
NA	TRBJ1-2	NA	TRBV11-3	TGTGCCAGCAGCTTAGACGGCAGGGGAACCCTTAACTATGGCTACACCTTC	CASSLDGRGTLNYGYTF
NA	TRBJ2-5	TRBD2	TRBV5-1	TGCGCCAGCAGCTTGGGTCGGGGGGGCGTGGAGACCCAGTACTTC	CASSLGRGGVETQYF
NA	TRBJ1-4	TRBD1	TRBV5-1	TGCGCCAGCAGCTTGGAGCCTCGGATACAGGGGCTTGCAACTAATGAAAAACTGTTTTTT	CASSLEPRIQGLATNEKLFF
NA	TRBJ2-2	TRBD1	TRBV5-5	TGTGCCAGCAAGGACAGGGCGGGGTCCGGGGAGCTGTTTTTT	CASKDRAGSGELFF
NA	TRBJ1-1	NA	TRBV3-1/TRBV3-2	TGTGCCAGCAGCCAAGGTGCTGAAGCTTTCTTT	CASSQGAEAFF
NA	TRBJ1-5	NA	TRBV19	TGTGCCAGTAGTATAAGCTCTTACAATCAGCCCCAGCATTTT	CASSISSYNQPQHF
NA	TRBJ1-2	NA	TRBV4-2	TGTGCCAGCAGCCAAGAAAAGCTTAACTATGGCTACACCTTC	CASSQEKLNYGYTF
NA	TRBJ2-1	NA	TRBV27	TGTGCCAGCAGTCTTACAGGAAATGAGCAGTTCTTC	CASSLTGNEQFF
NA	TRBJ2-1	TRBD2	TRBV6-5	TGTGCCAGCAGTTACTCTAGCGGGATTGAGCAGTTCTTC	CASSYSSGIEQFF
NA	TRBJ1-6	NA	TRBV5-1	TGCGCCAGCAGTAACTGGCGGGAGGGTGGCTCACCCCTCCACTTT	CASSNWREGGSPLHF
NA	TRBJ1-5	TRBD1	TRBV30	TGTGCCTGGAACCGGGGACAGGGGCGCAATCAGCCCCAGCATTTT	CAWNRGQGRNQPQHF
NA	TRBJ2-7	NA	TRBV5-3	TGTGCCAGAAGCTTAATGCGGGCTACCTACGAGCAGTACTTC	CARSLMRATYEQYF
NA	TRBJ2-4	NA	TRBV9	TGTGCCAGCAGCGTAGGAGAAAGCGGGCCCAAGGGCATTCAGTACTTC	CASSVGESGPKGIQYF
once	TRBJ1-4	NA	TRBV29-1	TGCAGCGTTGTCTCTTCTAGGGTCAGTGATAATGAAAAACTGTTTTTT	CSVVSSRVSDNEKLFF
few	TRBJ1-1	NA	TRBV7-9	TGTGCCAGCAGCTTTCAAGAGAACACTGAAGCTTTCTTT	CASSFQENTEAFF
NA	TRBJ2-1	TRBD2	TRBV7-9	TGTGCCAGCAGCCCGGGACTAGGATACAATGAGCAGTTCTTC	CASSPGLGYNEQFF
NA	TRBJ1-2	TRBD1	TRBV7-9	TGTGCCATCTCTGGGGACAGGGAGCATGGCTACACCTTC	CAISGDREHGYTF
NA	TRBJ1-1	NA	TRBV19	TGTGCCAGTAGTATATCAGGATACACTGAAGCTTTCTTT	CASSISGYTEAFF
NA	TRBJ1-3	NA	TRBV10-1	TGCGCCAGCAGTGCGGGACCAGGGGCTGGAAACACCATATATTTT	CASSAGPGAGNTIYF
NA	TRBJ2-5	TRBD2	TRBV7-2	TGTGCCAGCAGCTTAGGCGGGGGGGCCCCCGAGACCCAGTACTTC	CASSLGGGAPETQYF
once	TRBJ2-6	NA	TRBV7-3	TGTGCCAGCAGCTTATCTGTCCTTTACTCTGGGGCCAACGTCCTGACTTTC	CASSLSVLYSGANVLTF
NA	TRBJ1-2	NA	TRBV19	TGTGCCAGTTCCGAGAACTATGGCTACACCTTC	CASSENYGYTF
NA	TRBJ1-1	TRBD1	TRBV24-1	TGTGCCACCCAGACAGGGAGCACTGAAGCTTTCTTT	CATQTGSTEAFF
NA	TRBJ1-1	NA	TRBV5-1	TGCGCCAGCTTCCGGGGAGGGGTGAGCACTGAAGCTTTCTTT	CASFRGGVSTEAFF
NA	TRBJ2-1	NA	TRBV14	TGTGCCAGCAGCCAAGAGTTAGTGCTCAATGAGCAGTTCTTC	CASSQELVLNEQFF
NA	TRBJ2-7	NA	TRBV27	TGTGCCAGCAGTTTGCGGGGGCCCGACTACGAGCAGTACTTC	CASSLRGPDYEQYF
NA	TRBJ1-2	NA	TRBV6-4	TGTGCCAGCAGTGACACAGGTATCGGCTACACCTTC	CASSDTGIGYTF
NA	TRBJ1-5	TRBD1	TRBV19	TGTGCCAGTAGTCCCGTCTTCGGACAGGGAAGGGATCAGCCCCAGCATTTT	CASSPVFGQGRDQPQHF
NA	TRBJ2-2	NA	TRBV6-5	TGTGCCAGCAGTTACTTGGGTATTGGCGGGGAGCTGTTTTTT	CASSYLGIGGELFF
NA	TRBJ1-6	NA	TRBV27	TGTGCCAGCAAGGTGGGACACAATAATTCACCCCTCCACTTT	CASKVGHNNSPLHF
NA	TRBJ2-7	NA	TRBV11-2	TGTGCCAACAGCAGTCAGGGGTCATTCAGCGAGCAGTACTTC	CANSSQGSFSEQYF
NA	TRBJ1-4	NA	TRBV4-1	TGCGCCAGCAGCCAAGGAGTCTTCGGGGAAAAACTGTTTTTT	CASSQGVFGEKLFF
NA	TRBJ1-2	NA	TRBV24-1	TGTGCCACCAGTGATTCTAGGGGGACGGGTGGCTACACCTTC	CATSDSRGTGGYTF
NA	TRBJ2-1	NA	TRBV18	TGTGCCAGCTCACGGGGGGAAGGCTCCTACAATGAGCAGTTCTTC	CASSRGEGSYNEQFF
NA	TRBJ1-4	NA	TRBV5-1	TGCGCCAGCAGCTCCTTACCAGTGGGGGCGGAAAAACTGTTTTTT	CASSSLPVGAEKLFF
NA	TRBJ2-1	TRBD1	TRBV15	TGTGCCACCAGCAACCCCCATGGAGGGACAGGGATCAATGAGCAGTTCTTC	CATSNPHGGTGINEQFF
NA	TRBJ2-1	NA	TRBV5-1	TGCGCCAGCAGCTTGGGTGGGGGTGAGCAGTTCTTC	CASSLGGGEQFF
NA	TRBJ2-3	NA	TRBV5-4	TGTGCCAGCACCAAGGGGGGCGCTACTAGCACAGATACGCAGTATTTT	CASTKGGATSTDTQYF
NA	TRBJ1-6	NA	TRBV6-5	TGTGCCAGCAGTTACGGTAGGGATGCCTCACCCCTCCACTTT	CASSYGRDASPLHF
NA	TRBJ2-1	NA	TRBV30	TGTGCCTGGAGTGGGGGCGTAGCGACCTACAATGAGCAGTTCTTC	CAWSGGVATYNEQFF
few	TRBJ1-1	NA	TRBV2	TGTGCCAGCAGCGCGGGCCCGGGCACTGAAGCTTTCTTT	CASSAGPGTEAFF
NA	TRBJ2-7	NA	TRBV27	TGTGCCAGCAGTTTATATGGGTACGAGCAGTACTTC	CASSLYGYEQYF
NA	TRBJ2-7	NA	TRBV5-4	TGTGCCAGCAGCTTCCCTGGGGGGTCTGAACCCTACGAGCAGTACTTC	CASSFPGGSEPYEQYF
once	TRBJ1-2	NA	TRBV6-5	TGTGCCAGCAGTTACTCGAAGTTCGGACGCCCTGACGGCTACACCTTC	CASSYSKFGRPDGYTF
once	TRBJ1-2	NA	TRBV19	TGTGCCAGTATAGGTAGCGGAACGTTTTATGGCTACACCTTC	CASIGSGTFYGYTF
few	TRBJ2-3	NA	TRBV2	TGTGCCAGCAGTGAGAACAGGGACACAGATACGCAGTATTTT	CASSENRDTDTQYF